These T cell receptor beta chains were read from a single sample in a study of blood T cell repertoires in COVID-19. Some clones are missing from TCRdb's copy, which holds only in-frame ones; the method was immunoSEQ multiplex PCR. The sample has about 200,000 clones, about 88% seen once; the top ten hold 5% to 7.5%. Material for sequencing was peripheral blood. All receptors come from a woman aged 40 to 49 who had recovered from COVID-19. CDR3s include the opening cysteine and the closing phenylalanine or tryptophan. The D gene is left open where the match is weak. Size values are once, few and many counts, or a class for expanded clones, and some rows have none.

d_gene,j_gene,abundance,v_gene,CDR3nt,CDR3aa
TRBD1,TRBJ1-1,-,TRBV7-8,TGTGCCAGCAGTACGGCAGGGGGCTCTGAAGCTTTCTTT,CASSTAGGSEAFF
-,TRBJ2-1,-,TRBV6-2/TRBV6-3,TGTGCCAGCAGTTACGAACTAGCTGCTGAGCAGTTCTTC,CASSYELAAEQFF
TRBD1,TRBJ1-4,-,TRBV7-2,TGTGCCAGCAGCTTAGGGACAGGGGCTGAAAAACTGTTTTTT,CASSLGTGAEKLFF
-,TRBJ2-7,-,TRBV7-9,TGTGCCAGCAGCTTGGACAGTAATTCCTACGAGCAGTACTTC,CASSLDSNSYEQYF
-,TRBJ1-1,-,TRBV6-1,TGTGCCAGCAGTGAAGCTCAGGGTTTGGGGACTGAAGCTTTCTTT,CASSEAQGLGTEAFF
-,TRBJ1-5,-,TRBV19,TGTGCCAGTAGTAGACAGCACAATCAGCCCCAGCATTTT,CASSRQHNQPQHF
TRBD2,TRBJ2-3,-,TRBV7-6,TGTGCCAGCAGCTGGGCGGCGGGAGGGACAGATACGCAGTATTTT,CASSWAAGGTDTQYF
TRBD2,TRBJ2-1,-,TRBV6-5,TGTGCCAGCATCGGGGGGGTAGGGAATGAGCAGTTCTTC,CASIGGVGNEQFF
TRBD1,TRBJ1-4,-,TRBV19,TGTGCCGCGACAGGGAGGAATGAAAAACTGTTTTTT,CAATGRNEKLFF
-,TRBJ2-5,-,TRBV19,TGTGCCAGTAGTATTCCAGGGCGCTCCCAGTACTTC,CASSIPGRSQYF
-,TRBJ1-1,once,TRBV29-1,TGCAGCGTTGGAGAGCCGGGTGCTGAAGCTTTCTTT,CSVGEPGAEAFF
TRBD1,TRBJ2-7,-,TRBV3-1/TRBV3-2,TGTGCCAGCAGCCATCCCCCCGGGACAGCAACCTACGAGCAGTACTTC,CASSHPPGTATYEQYF
TRBD1,TRBJ1-2,once,TRBV3-1/TRBV3-2,TGTGCCAGCAGCCAAGTGGACAGGGCCGGCTATGGCTACACCTTC,CASSQVDRAGYGYTF
TRBD1,TRBJ2-5,-,TRBV5-1,TGCGCCAGCAGCCCCGGGACAGCCAATTTGGCCCAGTACTTC,CASSPGTANLAQYF
TRBD2,TRBJ2-7,once,TRBV5-6,TGTGCCAGCAACATAGCGGGAGTTGGCGAGCAGTACTTC,CASNIAGVGEQYF
-,TRBJ1-4,-,TRBV19,TGTGCCAGTAGTATTGAAGACAGAGCTAATGAAAAACTGTTTTTT,CASSIEDRANEKLFF
TRBD1,TRBJ1-1,-,TRBV19,TGTGCCAGTAGTATCGGGACAGGTGGAGTCGTGGGCACTGAAGCTTTCTTT,CASSIGTGGVVGTEAFF
TRBD2,TRBJ2-1,-,TRBV7-2,TGTGCCAGCAGCTTGGAGACTAGCGCGTACAATGAGCAGTTCTTC,CASSLETSAYNEQFF
TRBD1,TRBJ1-1,-,TRBV19,TGTGCCAGTAGTGCCAGGGACAGGCAAATGGCTTTCTTT,CASSARDRQMAFF
-,TRBJ2-5,-,TRBV5-1,TGCGCCAGCCGGGACTTGAGACAAGAGACCCAGTACTTC,CASRDLRQETQYF
TRBD1,TRBJ1-2,-,TRBV7-8,TGTGCCAGCAGCTTTCGCCGGGACAGCCACCGGGGCTACACCTTC,CASSFRRDSHRGYTF
-,TRBJ1-5,-,TRBV6-5,TGTGCCAGCCGGGACACTAACAATCAGCCCCAGCATTTT,CASRDTNNQPQHF
-,TRBJ1-2,once,TRBV7-9,TGTGCCAGCAGCTTGGAGGAGACAACAGGGCATCATTATGGCTACACCTTC,CASSLEETTGHHYGYTF
-,TRBJ1-5,-,TRBV5-4,TGTGCCAGCAGCTTGTCAGGGGAGGGAAGCAATCAGCCCCAGCATTTT,CASSLSGEGSNQPQHF
-,TRBJ1-2,-,TRBV6-1,TGTGCCAGCAGTGAGCGGGTGAGAGGTCAATTCTATGGCTACACCTTC,CASSERVRGQFYGYTF
-,TRBJ2-7,-,TRBV28,TGTGCCAGCAGTTCACCGGCTAGACGTTACGAGCAGTACTTC,CASSSPARRYEQYF
-,TRBJ2-2,-,TRBV7-9,TGTGCCAGCAGCCCAGGGGACGGACGCGAGACCGGGGAGCTGTTTTTT,CASSPGDGRETGELFF
TRBD1,TRBJ1-2,-,TRBV5-5,TGTGCCAGCAGCTTGACAGGGGCGGCCTATGGCTACACCTTC,CASSLTGAAYGYTF
-,TRBJ1-4,once,TRBV7-2,TGTGCCAGCAGCTTGGCCACGGGAGAGAAACTGTTTTTT,CASSLATGEKLFF
TRBD1,TRBJ2-7,-,TRBV7-3,TGTGCCAGCAGCCCGCGACAGGGATCCTACGAGCAGTACTTC,CASSPRQGSYEQYF
TRBD1,TRBJ1-5,-,TRBV25-1,TGTGCCAGTTTCAACCGGGACAGGGTGTCAGATCAGCCCCAGCATTTT,CASFNRDRVSDQPQHF
-,TRBJ2-3,-,TRBV5-4,TGTGCCAGCAGCCCGGACAGTTCTACAGATACGCAGTATTTT,CASSPDSSTDTQYF
-,TRBJ1-3,-,TRBV19,TGTGCCAGTAGTATCGCGCAGGGTACTGGAAACACCATATATTTT,CASSIAQGTGNTIYF